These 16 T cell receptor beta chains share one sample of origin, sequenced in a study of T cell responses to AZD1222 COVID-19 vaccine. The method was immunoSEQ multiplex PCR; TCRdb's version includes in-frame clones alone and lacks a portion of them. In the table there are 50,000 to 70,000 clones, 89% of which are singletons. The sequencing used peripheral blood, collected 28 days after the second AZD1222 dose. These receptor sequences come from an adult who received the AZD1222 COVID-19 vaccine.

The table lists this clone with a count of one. CDR3 sequence reads: CASSPEPGRGYSNQPQHF. CDR3 nucleotides: TGTGCCAGCTCACCAGAGCCAGGGAGGGGGTATAGCAATCAGCCCCAGCATTTT. The gene calls are TRBV18 and TRBJ1-5, with a possible D match to TRBD1 (6 bases). The CDR3 length is 18 residues. The V end was cut by 2 bases, the J end by 0 bases, with 17 bases between. The germline V gene has CDR1 KGHSH and CDR2 LQKENI.

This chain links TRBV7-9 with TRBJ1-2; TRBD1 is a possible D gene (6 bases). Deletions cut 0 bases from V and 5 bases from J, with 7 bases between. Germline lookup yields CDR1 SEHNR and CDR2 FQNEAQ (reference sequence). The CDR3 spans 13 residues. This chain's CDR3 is CASSLAQGYGYTF. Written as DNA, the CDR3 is TGTGCCAGCAGCTTAGCACAGGGATATGGCTACACCTTC.

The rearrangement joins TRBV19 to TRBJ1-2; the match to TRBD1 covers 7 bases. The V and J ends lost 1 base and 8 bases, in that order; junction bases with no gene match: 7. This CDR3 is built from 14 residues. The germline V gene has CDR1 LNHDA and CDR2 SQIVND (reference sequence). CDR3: CASSIGRRGQGYTF. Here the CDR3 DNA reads TGTGCCAGTAGTATAGGTAGGAGGGGGCAAGGCTACACCTTC.

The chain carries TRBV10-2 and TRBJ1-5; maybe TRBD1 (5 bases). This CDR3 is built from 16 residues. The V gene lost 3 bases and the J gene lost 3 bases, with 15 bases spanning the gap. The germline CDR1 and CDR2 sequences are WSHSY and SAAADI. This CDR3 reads CASSDGGRGFNQPQHF. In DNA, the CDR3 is TGCGCCAGCAGTGATGGGGGACGGGGGTTCAATCAGCCCCAGCATTTT.

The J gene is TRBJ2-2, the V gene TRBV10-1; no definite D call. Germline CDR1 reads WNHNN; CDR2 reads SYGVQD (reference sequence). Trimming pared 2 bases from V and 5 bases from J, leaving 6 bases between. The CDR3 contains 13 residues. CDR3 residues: CASSEQRTGELFF. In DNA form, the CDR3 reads TGCGCCAGCAGTGAGCAGAGAACCGGGGAGCTGTTTTTT.

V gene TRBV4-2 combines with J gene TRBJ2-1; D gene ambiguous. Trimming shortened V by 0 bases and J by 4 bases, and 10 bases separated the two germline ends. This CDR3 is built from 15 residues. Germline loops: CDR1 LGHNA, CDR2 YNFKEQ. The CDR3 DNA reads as TGTGCCAGCAGCCAAGATGGGGTAGGGTACAATGAGCAGTTCTTC. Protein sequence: CASSQDGVGYNEQFF.

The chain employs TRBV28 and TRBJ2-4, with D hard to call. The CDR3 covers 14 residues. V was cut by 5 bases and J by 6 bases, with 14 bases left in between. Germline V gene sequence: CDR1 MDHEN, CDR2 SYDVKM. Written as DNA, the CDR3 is TGTGCCAGCAGTGGACCCGGACCCTTAAACATTCAGTACTTC. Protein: CASSGPGPLNIQYF.

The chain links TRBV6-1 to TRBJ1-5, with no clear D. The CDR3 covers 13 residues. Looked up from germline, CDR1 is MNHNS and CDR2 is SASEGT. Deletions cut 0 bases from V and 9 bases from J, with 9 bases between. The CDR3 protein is CASSEAGLRPQHF. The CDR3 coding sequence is TGTGCCAGCAGTGAAGCGGGTCTGCGGCCCCAGCATTTT.

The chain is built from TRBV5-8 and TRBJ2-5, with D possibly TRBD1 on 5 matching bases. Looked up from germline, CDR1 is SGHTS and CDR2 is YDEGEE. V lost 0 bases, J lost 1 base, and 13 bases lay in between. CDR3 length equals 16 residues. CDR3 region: CASSLGAGSAQETQYF. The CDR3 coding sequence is TGTGCCAGCAGCTTGGGGGCAGGGTCGGCCCAAGAGACCCAGTACTTC.

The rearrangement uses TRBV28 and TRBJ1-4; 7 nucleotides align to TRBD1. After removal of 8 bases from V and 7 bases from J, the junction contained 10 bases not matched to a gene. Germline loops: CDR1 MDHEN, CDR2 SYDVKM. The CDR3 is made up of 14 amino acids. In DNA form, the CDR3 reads TGTGCCAGCGGAACGACAGGGCGGGTTGAAAAACTGTTTTTT. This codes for CASGTTGRVEKLFF. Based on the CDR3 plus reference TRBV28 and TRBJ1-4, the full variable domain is DVKVTQSSRYLVKRTGEKVFLECVQDMDHENMFWYRQDPGLGLRLIYFSYDVKMKEKGDIPEGYSVSREKKERFSLILESASTNQTSMYLCASGTTGRVEKLFFGSGTQLSVL.

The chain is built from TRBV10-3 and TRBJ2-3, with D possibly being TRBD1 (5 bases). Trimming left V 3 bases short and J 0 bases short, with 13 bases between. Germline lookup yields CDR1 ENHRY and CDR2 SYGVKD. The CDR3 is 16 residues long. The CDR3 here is CAISEFAGISTDTQYF. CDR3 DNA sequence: TGTGCCATCAGTGAATTCGCAGGGATTAGCACAGATACGCAGTATTTT.

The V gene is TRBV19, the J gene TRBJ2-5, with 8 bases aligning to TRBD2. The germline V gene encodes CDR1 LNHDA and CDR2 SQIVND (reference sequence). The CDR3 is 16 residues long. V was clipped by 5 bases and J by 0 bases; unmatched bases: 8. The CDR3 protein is CASSGGVAGYQETQYF. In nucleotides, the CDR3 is TGTGCCAGTAGTGGGGGGGTAGCGGGGTACCAAGAGACCCAGTACTTC.

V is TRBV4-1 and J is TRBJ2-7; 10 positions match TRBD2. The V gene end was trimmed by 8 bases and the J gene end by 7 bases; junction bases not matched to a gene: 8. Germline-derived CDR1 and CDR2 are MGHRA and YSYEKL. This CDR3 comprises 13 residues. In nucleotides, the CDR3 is TGCGCCAGCCGGGGACTAGCGTCGAGGGAGCAGTACTTC. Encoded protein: CASRGLASREQYF.

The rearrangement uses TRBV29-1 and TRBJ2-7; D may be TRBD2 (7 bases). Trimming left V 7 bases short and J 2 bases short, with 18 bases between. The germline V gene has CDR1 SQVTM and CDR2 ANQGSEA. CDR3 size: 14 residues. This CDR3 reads CSASRGGGTYEQYF. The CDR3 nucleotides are TGCAGCGCTTCGCGGGGAGGGGGGACCTACGAGCAGTACTTC.

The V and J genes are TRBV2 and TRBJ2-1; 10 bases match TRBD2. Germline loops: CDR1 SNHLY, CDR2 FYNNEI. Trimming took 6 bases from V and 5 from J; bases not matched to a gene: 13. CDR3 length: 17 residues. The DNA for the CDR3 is TGTGCCAGCAGCTCAACCTTAGCGGGAGGCCCCCACAATGAGCAGTTCTTC. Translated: CASSSTLAGGPHNEQFF.

CDR3 loop: CASSKTTVDSPLHF. DNA for the CDR3: TGTGCCAGCAGCAAAACCACTGTGGATTCACCCCTCCACTTT. The gene calls are TRBV27 and TRBJ1-6, with D uncertain. Deletions cut 6 bases from V and 8 bases from J, with 14 bases between. This CDR3 is built from 14 residues. Germline CDR1 is MNHEY and CDR2 is SMNVEV (reference sequence).